This T cell receptor beta chain was captured by sequencing in a study of blood T cell repertoires in COVID-19. At the level of the study: Acute and convalescent COVID-19 specimens originated in the United States, Italy and Spain. T cells, B-cell-depleted T cells, or PBMCs provided the cDNA or gDNA that served as material.

Seattle participants joined during active infection and were tracked over time. In the authors' methods: Amplification of reference gene primers was used by the study to estimate nucleated cell counts. The repertoire was sequenced with immunoSEQ multiplex PCR; TCRdb's copy has only in-frame clones and lacks some. The V and J calls and clone size were taken over from that table, and D and trimming were inferred from the DNA. Here the sample spans more than 95,000 clones, roughly four fifths being singletons. This clonotype was sampled from a man aged 25 to 40 with COVID-19, enrolled during active disease. Sequencing used peripheral blood.

CDR3 amino acids: CASSYHGQGVYEQYF. In DNA, the CDR3 is TGTGCCAGCAGTTACCACGGACAGGGGGTTTACGAGCAGTACTTC. This chain joins TRBV6-6 and TRBJ2-7; 10 bases align to TRBD1. J lost 4 bases, V lost 2 bases, and 5 bases had no gene match. In germline, CDR1 is MNHNY, CDR2 SVGAGI (reference sequence). The CDR3 contains 15 residues.